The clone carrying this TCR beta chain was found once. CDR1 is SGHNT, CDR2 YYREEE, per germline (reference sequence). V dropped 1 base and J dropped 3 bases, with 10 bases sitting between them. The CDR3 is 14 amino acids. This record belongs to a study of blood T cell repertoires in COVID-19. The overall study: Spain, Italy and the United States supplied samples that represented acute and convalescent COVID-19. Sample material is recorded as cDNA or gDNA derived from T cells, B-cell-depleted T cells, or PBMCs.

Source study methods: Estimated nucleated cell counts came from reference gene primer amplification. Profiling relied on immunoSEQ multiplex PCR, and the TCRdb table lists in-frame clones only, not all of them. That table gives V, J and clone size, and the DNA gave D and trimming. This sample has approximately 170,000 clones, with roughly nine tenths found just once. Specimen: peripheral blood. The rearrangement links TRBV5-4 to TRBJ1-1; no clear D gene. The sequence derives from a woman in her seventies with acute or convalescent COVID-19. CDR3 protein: CASSLYSLYTEAFF. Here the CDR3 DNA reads TGTGCCAGCAGCTTGTACAGCCTATACACTGAAGCTTTCTTT.